This T cell receptor (beta chain) appears in the sequencing data of a study of OX40 agonist ivuxolimab in advanced cancers. Study in general: The dose-escalation cohort had hepatocellular carcinoma, melanoma, renal cell or head and neck cancer.

This clone was seen a single time. Its antigen remains unknown. Measured with immunoSEQ multiplex PCR; TCRdb has only the in-frame clones, and not every one. The repertoire has around 70,000 clones, around 80% of them found once; the top ten carry 5%. V trimming: 5 bases; J trimming: 3 bases; junction bases outside the gene matches: 6. This CDR3 contains 15 residues. The germline CDR1 and CDR2 sequences are SGHAT and FQNNGV. Findings of the study overall: People who partly responded at 0.1-3.0 mg/kg had some of the least clonal expansion seen.

Here the sequenced sample was CD4+ or CD8+ T cells sorted from blood, taken in a trial of the OX40 agonist ivuxolimab. This clonotype was sampled from an adult with an advanced solid tumor such as melanoma, head and neck, liver or kidney cancer. This rearrangement joins TRBV11-2 to TRBJ1-5; TRBD1 agrees at 8 bases. CDR3 protein: CASSLTGDHNQPQHF. In DNA, the CDR3 is TGTGCCAGCAGCCTGACAGGGGATCACAATCAGCCCCAGCATTTT.